The entry below gives a single TCR beta chain sequence along with its context. The record originates from a study of blood T cell repertoires in COVID-19. Study context: Donors in the United States, Italy and Spain gave samples during acute or convalescent COVID-19. PBMCs, B-cell-depleted T cells, or T cells were the source of the cDNA or gDNA that made up the material.

Losses at the gene ends were 5 bases for V and 7 bases for J; bases not matched to a gene: 7. Germline-derived CDR1 and CDR2 are SGHNT and YYREEE (reference sequence). The CDR3 is 14 amino acids. Authors' processing steps: Amplifying reference gene primers gave estimates of nucleated cell counts. Assay: immunoSEQ multiplex PCR; the TCRdb copy retains only in-frame clones and omits some. V and J calls and clone size are given by that table; D and trimming were obtained from the DNA. This repertoire shows some 150,000 clones, over 75% found once; its top ten account for about 1.2%. The TCR comes from a man in his 60s who had recovered from COVID-19. This rearrangement joins TRBV5-4 to TRBJ2-1; 9 bases match TRBD2. Sequencing was performed on peripheral blood. The CDR3 DNA reads TGTGCCAGCAGTGTGGTAGCGGGGGATAATGAGCAGTTCTTC. It translates to CASSVVAGDNEQFF.